This T cell receptor (beta chain) was sequenced in a study of T cell responses to AZD1222 COVID-19 vaccine. Broader study findings: CD4 TCRs linked to vaccination spanned spike, dominating at 160-218 and 743-854. In a largely white British group with more females than males, clonal diversity was possibly underestimated.

This clone was detected only once. The antigen remains unidentified. Assay used: immunoSEQ multiplex PCR; TCRdb lists only in-frame clones, some missing. Altogether roughly 140,000 clones are present, 85% to 95% being singletons, with the ten largest covering around 5.4%. The CDR3 has 13 residues. Germline V lookup: CDR1 SNHLY, CDR2 FYNNEI. V gave up 6 bases and J gave up 1 base, with 9 bases separating them. The chain uses TRBV2 and TRBJ1-1, with unresolved D. The input for sequencing was peripheral blood, taken on day 0 of AZD1222 vaccination. This receptor was obtained from an adult in good health. CDR3 DNA sequence: TGTGCCAGCAGCGTTACAACGAACACTGAAGCTTTCTTT. The encoded protein is CASSVTTNTEAFF. Looking up the rest from reference TRBV2 and TRBJ1-1 gives the full variable domain: EPEVTQTPSHQVTQMGQEVILRCVPISNHLYFYWYRQILGQKVEFLVSFYNNEISEKSEIFDDQFSVERPDGSNFTLKIRSTKLEDSAMYFCASSVTTNTEAFFGQGTRLTVV.